This TCR beta chain was recorded in a study of blood T cell repertoires in COVID-19. Study overall: Spain, Italy and the United States supplied samples that represented acute and convalescent COVID-19. PBMCs, B-cell-depleted T cells, or T cells provided the cDNA or gDNA that made up the material.

Germline lookup yields CDR1 KGHSH and CDR2 LQKENI. V gave up 6 bases and J gave up 5 bases, with 5 bases separating them. The CDR3 spans 11 residues. How the authors handled the data: Amplified reference gene primers provided the basis for estimating nucleated cell counts. Produced via immunoSEQ multiplex PCR; TCRdb's table is partial and in-frame only. The DNA was the basis for D and trimming; V, J and clone size are from that table. The data show tens of thousands of clones, with around 90% seen just once and over 2.5% held by the top ten. The sequenced sample consisted of peripheral blood. The chain combines TRBV18 with TRBJ2-4; D is ambiguous. The sequence was obtained from a woman in her forties or fifties with active or convalescent COVID-19. Here the CDR3 DNA reads TGTGCCAGCTCCTCCCAAAACATTCAGTACTTC. It yields the protein CASSSQNIQYF.